These 25 T cell receptor beta chains were all obtained from the same sample, sequenced in a study of T cell repertoires in cytomegalovirus infection. TCRdb ran MiXCR on the reads and lists one entry per CDR3 protein. The sample contains a few hundred thousand distinct CDR3 sequences, roughly 13% of which appear only once. Sequenced input: PBMCs. The origin of the receptors is a human donor in good health (CMV status not recorded). Some clones in this sample may be carry-over from other donors' samples.

A remark on this clonotype: Possible read error: a much larger clone is one base away. The gene calls are TRBV28 and TRBJ2-4; the D is unclear. This CDR3 is 14 amino acids long. Germline values: CDR1 MDHEN, CDR2 SYDVKM. The V and J ends lost 2 bases and 4 bases respectively, with 9 bases between them. CDR3 amino acids: CASSLDPGKNIQYF. The DNA for the CDR3 is TGTGCCAGCAGTTTAGACCCCGGAAAAAACATTCAGTACTTC.

The chain links TRBV5-3 to TRBJ2-3; D is undetermined. TRBV5-3 is annotated as an ORF whose role is uncertain. V was shortened by 8 bases and J by 2 bases, with 18 bases between the two germline ends. CDR3 length: 15 amino acids. The CDR3 nucleotides read TGTGCCAGCAGCCAACAGCAGGAGTTCACAGATACGCAGTATTTT. It codes for CASSQQQEFTDTQYF.

Ten or more counts support this clonotype. This sequence joins TRBV28 and TRBJ1-5, with 7 nucleotides matching TRBD1. Germline trimming cut 5 bases from V and 4 bases from J; bases unmatched to any gene: 11. The CDR3 contains 16 residues. Germline V lookup: CDR1 MDHEN, CDR2 SYDVKM. CDR3 loop: CASSLTPPGGNQPQHF. The CDR3, as DNA: TGTGCCAGCAGTCTAACCCCACCAGGGGGAAATCAGCCCCAGCATTTT. The variable domain in full, completed from reference TRBV28 and TRBJ1-5, reads DVKVTQSSRYLVKRTGEKVFLECVQDMDHENMFWYRQDPGLGLRLIYFSYDVKMKEKGDIPEGYSVSREKKERFSLILESASTNQTSMYLCASSLTPPGGNQPQHFGDGTRLSIL.

This clonotype turned up a few times. The chain is built from TRBV9 and TRBJ2-7, with TRBD1 identical over 9 bases. The CDR3 loop spans 14 amino acids. With V trimmed by 0 bases and J by 3 bases, 1 base remained unmatched. The germline CDR1 and CDR2 sequences are SGDLS and YYNGEE. The CDR3, as DNA: TGTGCCAGCAGCGTAGGGGACAGGGACTACGAGCAGTACTTC. Its protein is CASSVGDRDYEQYF.

This clonotype showed up many times. This sequence joins TRBV7-2 and TRBJ1-2; TRBD1 matches at 7 bases. The germline CDR1 and CDR2 sequences are SGHTA and FQGNSA. The CDR3 length is 16 residues. The trim removed 2 bases at V and 4 bases at J, leaving 10 bases unmatched. This chain's CDR3 is CASSLTSRGQGYGYTF. The CDR3 coding sequence is TGTGCCAGCAGCTTAACGTCAAGGGGGCAAGGCTATGGCTACACCTTC.

The chain recombines TRBV6-4 with TRBJ2-3; 8 bases map to TRBD2. Germline CDR1 MRHNA, CDR2 SNTAGT. J lost 6 bases, V lost 3 bases, and 8 bases had no gene match. The CDR3 sequence is 15 residues long. The CDR3 protein is CASSERRGGPDTQYF. The DNA for the CDR3 is TGTGCCAGCAGTGAGCGACGGGGGGGCCCTGATACGCAGTATTTT.

This chain links TRBV6-4 with TRBJ2-1, with 9 bases fitting TRBD2. With V trimmed by 4 bases and J by 8 bases, 12 bases remained unmatched. Germline CDR1 reads MRHNA; CDR2 reads SNTAGT. The CDR3 extends over 16 amino acids. The CDR3 sequence is CASSAKLAGEMDEQFF. CDR3 DNA sequence: TGTGCCAGCAGTGCAAAATTAGCGGGAGAAATGGATGAGCAGTTCTTC.

This clonotype was counted a few times. V and J are TRBV20-1 and TRBJ1-4; a weak D match, TRBD1 (5 bases). This CDR3 is built from 14 residues. Germline assignment: CDR1 DFQATT and CDR2 SNEGSKA (reference sequence). The V gene lost 6 bases and the J gene lost 0 bases, with 11 bases spanning the gap. The CDR3 DNA reads as TGCAGTGCGCAGGGACTTGCAACTAATGAAAAACTGTTTTTT. This codes for CSAQGLATNEKLFF.

The gene calls are TRBV5-1 and TRBJ2-2; D unclear. V was clipped by 4 bases and J by 2 bases, with 12 bases between them. The CDR3 is 15 amino acids. Per the germline V gene, CDR1 is SGHRS and CDR2 is YFSETQ. Written as DNA, the CDR3 is TGCGCCAGCAGCACCCCCGGACCTAACACCGGGGAGCTGTTTTTT. Encoded protein: CASSTPGPNTGELFF.

This clonotype turned up a few times. The genes are TRBV18 and TRBJ1-2; 9 bases agree with TRBD1. This CDR3 is built from 15 residues. Unmatched junction bases numbered 4, after V lost 2 bases and J lost 3 bases. CDR1 is KGHSH, CDR2 LQKENI, per germline. The CDR3 DNA sequence: TGTGCCAGCTCACCAGGGACAGGGAACGACTATGGCTACACCTTC. It specifies CASSPGTGNDYGYTF.

This clonotype was detected a few times. The V call is TRBV4-1, the J call TRBJ2-5; D unresolved. V was clipped by 0 bases and J by 6 bases, with 14 bases between them. CDR3 length equals 15 residues. Germline CDR1 reads MGHRA; CDR2 reads YSYEKL. The CDR3 sequence: CASSQERTVEQTQYF. The CDR3 DNA reads TGCGCCAGCAGCCAAGAACGGACCGTTGAACAGACCCAGTACTTC.

This clonotype was seen repeatedly, ten times or more. One end of the junction varies from germline; a read error may be responsible. V is TRBV7-8 and J is TRBJ2-5; D assignment may be TRBD1 or TRBD2 (5 bases each). The CDR3 runs to 12 residues. CDR1 SGHVS and CDR2 FQNEAQ come from the germline V gene. CDR3 loop: CASVAWGESLDF. CDR3 nucleotides: TGTGCCAGCGTAGCGTGGGGCGAATCGCTGGACTTC.

A remark on this clonotype: It may be a read error: a sequence one base away is much more abundant. This chain joins TRBV10-2 and TRBJ1-1, with D maybe TRBD1 (5 bases). With 6 bases removed from V and 1 base from J, the gap between germline ends came to 12 bases. The CDR3 contains 14 residues. In germline, CDR1 is WSHSY, CDR2 SAAADI. The CDR3 reads CASRIGHTNTEAFF. In nucleotides, the CDR3 is TGCGCCAGCAGAATTGGACACACGAACACTGAAGCTTTCTTT.

V gene TRBV5-1 combines with J gene TRBJ1-1, with D unresolved. The CDR3 covers 13 residues. V gave up 4 bases and J gave up 3 bases, with 10 bases separating them. Germline CDR1 is SGHRS and CDR2 is YFSETQ. The DNA for the CDR3 is TGCGCCAGCAGCGTGACTGTTGACACTGAAGCTTTCTTT. Translated, it gives CASSVTVDTEAFF. Full variable domain (missing parts from reference TRBV5-1 and TRBJ1-1): KAGVTQTPRYLIKTRGQQVTLSCSPISGHRSVSWYQQTPGQGLQFLFEYFSETQRNKGNFPGRFSGRQFSNSRSEMNVSTLELGDSALYLCASSVTVDTEAFFGQGTRLTVV.

The rearrangement links TRBV5-1 to TRBJ2-3; D may be TRBD1 (6 bases). Trimming took off 5 bases at V and 5 bases at J, with 12 bases between the two ends. Germline V CDR1 and CDR2: SGHRS, YFSETQ. The CDR3 length is 13 residues. CDR3 sequence reads: CASRPAGVDTQYF. The DNA of the CDR3 is TGCGCCAGCAGGCCCGCAGGGGTAGATACGCAGTATTTT.

This clonotype was counted only a few times. The chain is built from TRBV6-2 or TRBV6-3 and TRBJ2-7; D is uncertain. The CDR3 consists of 14 residues. The germline V gene has CDR1 MNHEY and CDR2 SVGEGT. V dropped 0 bases and J dropped 7 bases, with 13 bases sitting between them. In DNA, the CDR3 is TGTGCCAGCAGTTACTCTTACGGGCGTGGAGAGCAGTACTTC. Translated, it gives CASSYSYGRGEQYF.

The genes are TRBV16 and TRBJ1-5, with D perhaps matching TRBD1 (5 bases). Trimming shortened V by 4 bases and J by 4 bases, and 14 bases separated the two germline ends. Germline loops: CDR1 KGHSY, CDR2 FQNENV. This CDR3 is built from 15 residues. CDR3 in amino acids: CASSPDGGGNQPQHF. The DNA for the CDR3 is TGTGCCAGCAGCCCCGACGGGGGAGGAAATCAGCCCCAGCATTTT.

In DNA form, the CDR3 reads TGTGCCAGCAGAACTCCCAGGGAGGGTGAAAAACTGTTTTTT. The encoded protein is CASRTPREGEKLFF. The chain employs TRBV6-5 and TRBJ1-4, with a possible D match to TRBD1 (5 bases). Per the germline V gene, CDR1 is MNHEY and CDR2 is SVGAGI. The CDR3 has 14 amino acids. Trimming pared 6 bases from V and 7 bases from J, leaving 15 bases between.

V and J are TRBV20-1 and TRBJ1-1; TRBD1 might be the D (6 bases). Germline loops: CDR1 DFQATT, CDR2 SNEGSKA (reference sequence). Trimming took 3 bases from V and 3 from J, leaving 8 bases between them. This CDR3 comprises 12 residues. The CDR3 DNA reads as TGCAGTGCTAGGAAGGGGGACACTGAAGCTTTCTTT. It yields the protein CSARKGDTEAFF.

This clonotype was seen at least ten times. J is TRBJ1-2 and V is TRBV6-5; unclear D gene. Looked up from germline, CDR1 is MNHEY and CDR2 is SVGAGI. The CDR3 spans 13 residues. Trimming left V 8 bases short and J 2 bases short, with 12 bases between. This chain's CDR3 is CASGPLVNYGYTF. In nucleotides, the CDR3 is TGTGCCAGCGGACCCCTAGTCAACTATGGCTACACCTTC.

V and J are TRBV29-1 and TRBJ2-3; 13 nucleotides line up with TRBD2. This CDR3 spans 15 amino acids. V lost 3 bases to trimming and J lost 2 bases; unmatched junction nucleotides: 2. Germline assignment: CDR1 SQVTM and CDR2 ANQGSEA. CDR3 amino acids: CSVDGLAGDTDTQYF. CDR3 sequence (DNA): TGCAGCGTTGATGGACTAGCGGGGGACACAGATACGCAGTATTTT.

In its sample, this clonotype was seen many times. The V call is TRBV28, the J call TRBJ2-7; D is perhaps TRBD2 (5 bases). Germline CDR1 is MDHEN and CDR2 is SYDVKM. This CDR3 contains 13 residues. V was pared by 8 bases and J by 4 bases, with 15 bases between. CDR3 in amino acids: CASAPGMGYEQYF. The DNA of the CDR3 is TGTGCCAGCGCCCCGGGAATGGGTTACGAGCAGTACTTC.

The chain joins TRBV7-9 to TRBJ1-5, with 7 nucleotides matching TRBD1. The V segment lost 4 bases and the J segment 0 bases; nucleotides outside the gene matches: 12. This CDR3 has 18 amino acids. The V gene's germline CDR1 is SEHNR and CDR2 FQNEAQ (reference sequence). As DNA, the CDR3 is TGTGCCAGCAGCTCAATGACAGGGTTCTTGGGTAGCAATCAGCCCCAGCATTTT. Translated, it gives CASSSMTGFLGSNQPQHF.

There are many counts of this clonotype. The rearrangement uses TRBV19 and TRBJ2-1; D possibly corresponds to TRBD2 (6 bases). Germline assignment: CDR1 LNHDA and CDR2 SQIVND (reference sequence). The CDR3 is 15 amino acids. V lost 5 bases and J lost 4, with 15 bases in between. Here the CDR3 DNA reads TGTGCCAGTAGTCTGCCGGGACTTCCTTACAATGAGCAGTTCTTC. Amino acid sequence: CASSLPGLPYNEQFF.

This chain links TRBV19 with TRBJ1-5; possible D gene TRBD1, 5 bases. CDR1 is LNHDA, CDR2 SQIVND, per germline (reference sequence). Trimming stripped 5 bases from V and 3 bases from J, with 11 bases between. This CDR3 contains 14 residues. CDR3 bases: TGTGCCAGTAGTGAGTGGGGACTCAATCAGCCCCAGCATTTT. Translating gives CASSEWGLNQPQHF.